This entry features one T cell receptor (beta chain) sequence. This sample is part of a study of blood T cell repertoires in COVID-19. Study context: Whether acute or convalescent, the COVID-19 samples came from the United States, Italy and Spain. T cells, B-cell-depleted T cells, or PBMCs provided the cDNA or gDNA that served as material.

Under the authors' procedure: Counts of nucleated cells, estimated from reference gene primer amplification, were obtained. The assay was immunoSEQ multiplex PCR, and TCRdb's table has in-frame clones only and misses some. V, J and clone size reflect that table, while D and trimming were determined from the DNA. The table has about 210,000 clones, about four fifths seen once. CDR1 is MRHNA and CDR2 is SNTAGT in the germline V gene. Trimming took 7 bases from V and 6 from J, leaving 13 bases between them. The CDR3 loop spans 13 amino acids. The receptor comes from a woman aged 45 to 65 with active or convalescent COVID-19. Input material: peripheral blood. This chain joins TRBV6-4 and TRBJ2-1; D possibly corresponds to TRBD2 (5 bases). The CDR3: CASTLSGTNEQFF. CDR3 in DNA: TGTGCCAGCACCTTAAGCGGTACCAATGAGCAGTTCTTC.